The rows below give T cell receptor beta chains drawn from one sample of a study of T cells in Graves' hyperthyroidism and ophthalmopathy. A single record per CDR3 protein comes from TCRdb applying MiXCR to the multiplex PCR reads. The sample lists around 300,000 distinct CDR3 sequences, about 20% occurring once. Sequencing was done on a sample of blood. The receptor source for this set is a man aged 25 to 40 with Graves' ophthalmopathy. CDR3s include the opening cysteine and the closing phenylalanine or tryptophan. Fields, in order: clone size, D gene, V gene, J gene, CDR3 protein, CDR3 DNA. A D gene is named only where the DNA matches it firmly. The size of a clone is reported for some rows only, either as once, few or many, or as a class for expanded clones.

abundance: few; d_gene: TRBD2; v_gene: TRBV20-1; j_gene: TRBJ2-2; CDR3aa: CSASKTSGVTGELFF; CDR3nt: TGCAGTGCTTCTAAGACTAGCGGGGTTACCGGGGAGCTGTTTTTT
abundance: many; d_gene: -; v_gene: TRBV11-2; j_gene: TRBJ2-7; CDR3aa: CASSFIGYEQYF; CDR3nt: TGTGCCAGCAGCTTTATTGGCTACGAGCAGTACTTC
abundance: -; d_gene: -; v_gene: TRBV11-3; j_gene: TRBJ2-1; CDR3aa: CASSPRSFYNEQFF; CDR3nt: TGTGCCAGCAGCCCCAGAAGCTTCTACAATGAGCAGTTCTTC
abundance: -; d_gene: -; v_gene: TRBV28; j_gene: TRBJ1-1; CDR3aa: CASTAGGGPGTEAFF; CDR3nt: TGTGCCAGCACCGCCGGGGGGGGGCCCGGCACTGAAGCTTTCTTT
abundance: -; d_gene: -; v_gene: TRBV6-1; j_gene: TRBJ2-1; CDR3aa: CASSEALLAEISYNEQFF; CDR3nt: TGTGCCAGCAGTGAAGCGCTTCTAGCAGAGATCTCCTACAATGAGCAGTTCTTC
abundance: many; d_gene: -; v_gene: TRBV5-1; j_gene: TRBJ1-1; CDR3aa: CASSPTFGVMTEAFF; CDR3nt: TGCGCCAGCAGCCCAACCTTCGGGGTAATGACTGAAGCTTTCTTT
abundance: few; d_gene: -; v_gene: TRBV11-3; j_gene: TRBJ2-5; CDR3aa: CASSLGRFQETQYF; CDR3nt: TGTGCCAGCAGCCTTGGAAGGTTCCAAGAGACCCAGTACTTC
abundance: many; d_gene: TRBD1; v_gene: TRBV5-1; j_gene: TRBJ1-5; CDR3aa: CASSPGQGNQPQHF; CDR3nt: TGCGCCAGCAGCCCTGGACAGGGCAATCAGCCCCAGCATTTT
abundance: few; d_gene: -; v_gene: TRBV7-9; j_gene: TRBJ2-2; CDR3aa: CASTPPGLVASTGELFF; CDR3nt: TGTGCCAGCACCCCCCCGGGATTAGTAGCGAGCACCGGGGAGCTGTTTTTT
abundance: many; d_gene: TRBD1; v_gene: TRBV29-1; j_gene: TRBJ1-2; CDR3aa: CSVEDLADRAFVSGYTF; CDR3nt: TGCAGCGTTGAAGATCTAGCCGACAGGGCGTTCGTGTCGGGCTACACCTTC
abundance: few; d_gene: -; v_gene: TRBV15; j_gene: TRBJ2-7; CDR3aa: CATSRGAGGGVYEQYF; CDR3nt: TGTGCCACCAGCAGAGGGGCCGGTGGAGGGGTCTACGAGCAGTACTTC
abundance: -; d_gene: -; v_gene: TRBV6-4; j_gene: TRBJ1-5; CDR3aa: CASRDGYSNQPQHF; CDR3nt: TGTGCCAGCCGGGACGGATATAGCAATCAGCCCCAGCATTTT
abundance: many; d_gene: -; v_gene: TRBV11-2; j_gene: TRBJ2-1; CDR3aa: CASVSRAGEQFF; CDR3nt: TGTGCCAGCGTCTCCCGGGCAGGTGAGCAGTTCTTC
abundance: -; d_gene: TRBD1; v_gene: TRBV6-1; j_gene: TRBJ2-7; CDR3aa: CASKPGTGTGRYEQYF; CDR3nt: TGTGCCAGCAAACCGGGTACCGGGACAGGGCGATACGAGCAGTACTTC
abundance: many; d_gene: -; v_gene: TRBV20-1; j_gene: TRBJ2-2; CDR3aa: CSAAENTGELFF; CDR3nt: TGCAGTGCGGCAGAGAACACCGGGGAGCTGTTTTTT
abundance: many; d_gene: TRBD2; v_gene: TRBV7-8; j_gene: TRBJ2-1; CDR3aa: CASSQKGGSGSYNEQFF; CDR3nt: TGTGCCAGCAGTCAGAAGGGTGGTAGCGGGAGCTACAATGAGCAGTTCTTC
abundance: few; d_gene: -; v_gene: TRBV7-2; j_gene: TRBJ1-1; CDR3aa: CASSLFSRQNTEAFF; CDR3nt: TGTGCCAGCAGCTTGTTTTCCCGCCAGAACACTGAAGCTTTCTTT